The present T cell receptor beta chain was sequenced within a study of cytomegalovirus exposure and HLA in healthy donors. Study-wide findings and caveats: Most TCR sequences were rare, but some public TCRs occurred in many donors. First-cohort TCR clusters were later found to tend to co-occur in the 120 or so validation repertoires.

Produced via immunoSEQ multiplex PCR; TCRdb's table is partial and in-frame only. The sample yields approximately 280,000 clones, 80% to 90% seen once. Germline V gene sequence: CDR1 SGHRS, CDR2 YFSETQ. There are 13 residues in the CDR3. Trimming stripped 4 bases from V and 1 base from J, with 9 bases between. As to this clone: Antigen specificity is unknown.

The sample comprised PBMCs. The chain recombines TRBV5-1 with TRBJ2-7; a possible D gene is TRBD1 (5 bases). This clonotype was sampled from a woman aged 18-29 years in good health and CMV-seronegative. In DNA, the CDR3 is TGCGCCAGCAGCGCTAGGGGTTCCTACGAGCAGTACTTC. The encoded protein is CASSARGSYEQYF. Full variable domain (rest looked up from reference TRBV5-1 and TRBJ2-7): KAGVTQTPRYLIKTRGQQVTLSCSPISGHRSVSWYQQTPGQGLQFLFEYFSETQRNKGNFPGRFSGRQFSNSRSEMNVSTLELGDSALYLCASSARGSYEQYFGPGTRLTVT.